Shown below are 13 T cell receptor beta chains from a single sample sequenced in a study of blood T cells in healthy people across ages. Primed by a sample-barcoded 5' primer and a J-beta primer mix, a second PCR proceeded for roughly 6 to 12 cycles. TCRdb re-analysed the 5' RACE reads in MiXCR, keeping a single row per CDR3 protein. The sample includes about 1,400,000 distinct CDR3 sequences, roughly 64% of them seen just once. What was sequenced was blood. The receptor set was obtained from a man younger than 35 in good health.

The rearrangement uses TRBV4-3 and TRBJ1-1; D is unclear. CDR1 and CDR2 (germline): LGHNA, YSLEER. V dropped 0 bases and J dropped 0 bases, with 17 bases sitting between them. The CDR3 runs 18 residues. CDR3 protein: CASSQEVPREWMNTEAFF. CDR3 nucleotides: TGCGCCAGCAGCCAAGAGGTTCCCCGGGAATGGATGAACACTGAAGCTTTCTTT.

This chain uses TRBV5-5 with TRBJ2-5; D is uncertain. The germline V gene has CDR1 SGHKS and CDR2 YYEKEE (reference sequence). Trimming took off 4 bases at V and 3 bases at J, with 7 bases between the two ends. There are 12 residues in the CDR3. The CDR3 region is CASSHAKETQYF. CDR3 coding DNA: TGTGCCAGCAGCCATGCTAAAGAGACCCAGTACTTC.

The chain has TRBV6-1 and TRBJ1-2, with D perhaps TRBD1 (5 bases). The V end lost 2 bases, the J end lost 4 bases, and 17 bases lay between the germline ends. This CDR3 has 16 residues. CDR1 and CDR2 from the germline V gene are MNHNS and SASEGT. The CDR3 here is CASSEMGEPPPYGYTF. The CDR3 DNA sequence: TGTGCCAGCAGTGAAATGGGGGAACCCCCTCCCTATGGCTACACCTTC.

The V call is TRBV7-9, the J call TRBJ1-2; the D gene is possibly TRBD1 (6 bases). This CDR3 has 13 amino acids. Germline lookup yields CDR1 SEHNR and CDR2 FQNEAQ (reference sequence). V lost 5 bases, J lost 5 bases, and 12 bases lay in between. CDR3 protein: CASSRTALYGYTF. As DNA, the CDR3 is TGTGCCAGCAGCCGGACAGCCCTTTATGGCTACACCTTC.

The chain links TRBV20-1 to TRBJ1-6; D not certain. Per germline, CDR1 DFQATT and CDR2 SNEGSKA (reference sequence). The CDR3 is 17 amino acids. V was trimmed by 6 bases and J by 9 bases, leaving 27 bases between them. DNA for the CDR3: TGCAGTGCCCAAACGGAGACGGTCCTATTTGGGCCTTCACCCCTCCACTTT. It specifies CSAQTETVLFGPSPLHF.

Many counts were recorded for this clonotype. This rearrangement joins TRBV2 to TRBJ2-7, with 8 bases identical to TRBD2. This CDR3 comprises 12 residues. V was pared by 4 bases and J by 6 bases, with 2 bases of the junction left unmatched. Germline values: CDR1 SNHLY, CDR2 FYNNEI. Here the CDR3 reads CASSALAVEQYF. Written as DNA, the CDR3 is TGTGCCAGCAGTGCACTAGCGGTCGAGCAGTACTTC.

In its sample, this clonotype was seen a few times. The chain joins TRBV29-1 to TRBJ1-2; D is perhaps TRBD1 (5 bases). CDR1 and CDR2 from the germline V gene are SQVTM and ANQGSEA. Trimming pared 0 bases from V and 4 bases from J, leaving 15 bases between. The CDR3 has 15 residues. The CDR3 coding sequence is TGCAGCGTTGAAGACGGAGGCAGGGATGGCTATGGCTACACCTTC. Protein: CSVEDGGRDGYGYTF.

The chain links TRBV10-3 to TRBJ2-3; D gene uncertain. This CDR3 comprises 13 residues. The V gene lost 6 bases and the J gene lost 2 bases, with 9 bases spanning the gap. Germline CDR1 ENHRY, CDR2 SYGVKD. The CDR3 loop is CAISQGPTDTQYF. The CDR3 region has the DNA TGTGCCATCAGCCAAGGACCCACAGATACGCAGTATTTT.

The chain links TRBV12-5 to TRBJ2-1; D remains unclear. V was cut by 11 bases and J by 1 base, with 12 bases left in between. CDR3 length: 13 residues. Germline V gives CDR1 LGHNT, CDR2 FRNRAP. The chain's CDR3 is CAGSLGSYNEQFF. CDR3 bases: TGTGCTGGCTCCTTAGGGTCCTACAATGAGCAGTTCTTC.

This clonotype was recorded a few times. The chain couples TRBV7-9 to TRBJ1-2, with unresolved D. The length of the CDR3 is 15 residues. The germline V gene encodes CDR1 SEHNR and CDR2 FQNEAQ (reference sequence). V was clipped by 4 bases and J by 2 bases, with 14 bases between them. CDR3 in DNA: TGTGCCAGCAGCTCTATCCCTACTAGCAACTATGGCTACACCTTC. Translated: CASSSIPTSNYGYTF. Full variable domain (rest looked up from reference TRBV7-9 and TRBJ1-2): DTGVSQNPRHKITKRGQNVTFRCDPISEHNRLYWYRQTLGQGPEFLTYFQNEAQLEKSRLLSDRFSAERPKGSFSTLEIQRTEQGDSAMYLCASSSIPTSNYGYTFGSGTRLTVV.

The genes are TRBV28 and TRBJ2-3; D unclear. V was clipped by 7 bases and J by 5 bases, with 19 bases between them. This CDR3 comprises 15 residues. Germline V gene lookup returns CDR1 MDHEN and CDR2 SYDVKM. CDR3 bases: TGTGCCAGCACGACGCTGTCCAAAGGGTTAGATACGCAGTATTTT. Its translation: CASTTLSKGLDTQYF. Filled out from reference TRBV28 and TRBJ2-3, the complete variable domain reads DVKVTQSSRYLVKRTGEKVFLECVQDMDHENMFWYRQDPGLGLRLIYFSYDVKMKEKGDIPEGYSVSREKKERFSLILESASTNQTSMYLCASTTLSKGLDTQYFGPGTRLTVL.

This clonotype was detected only a few times. This rearrangement joins TRBV29-1 to TRBJ2-7, with TRBD1 matching over 9 bases. The V and J ends lost 5 bases and 3 bases, in that order; junction bases with no gene match: 2. Germline CDR1 SQVTM, CDR2 ANQGSEA. This CDR3 has 12 amino acids. The CDR3 loop is CSVQTGGYEQYF. Written as DNA, the CDR3 is TGCAGCGTTCAGACAGGGGGCTACGAGCAGTACTTC.

V and J are TRBV5-1 and TRBJ2-7; a possible D gene is TRBD1 (6 bases). The CDR3 spans 14 residues. CDR1 and CDR2 from the germline V gene are SGHRS and YFSETQ. V was cut by 0 bases and J by 3 bases, with 10 bases left in between. The DNA of the CDR3 is TGCGCCAGCAGCTTGGACAGGGAAGTCTACGAGCAGTACTTC. Amino acids: CASSLDREVYEQYF.